The next 31 T cell receptor beta chains were all read from a single sample in a study of T cells after yellow fever vaccination. TCRdb reanalysed the 5' RACE reads using MiXCR and keeps one entry per CDR3 protein. The table includes 280,000 or so distinct CDR3 sequences, under 9% detected once. The source material was CD4+ T cells sorted from PBMCs, sampled 5 days after the yellow fever booster vaccination. The receptors originated from a man aged 18 to 29 who received the YFV17D yellow fever vaccine.

This clonotype was seen more than once but under ten times. The chain has TRBV7-2 and TRBJ1-3, with 7 bases identical to TRBD1. Per germline, CDR1 SGHTA and CDR2 FQGNSA. The junction had 6 bases not matched to a gene; V was cut back by 5 bases and J by 5 bases. There are 14 residues in the CDR3. CDR3 in DNA: TGTGCCAGCAGCCCTGGGACAGATCGAAACACCATATATTTT. This codes for CASSPGTDRNTIYF.

This clonotype was seen a few times. The chain combines TRBV4-1 with TRBJ2-3; the D gene is possibly TRBD1 (6 bases). The V end was cut by 4 bases, the J end by 6 bases, with 14 bases between. This CDR3 spans 14 amino acids. CDR1 MGHRA and CDR2 YSYEKL come from the germline V gene. The CDR3 here is CASSLRWGPDTQYF. CDR3 sequence (DNA): TGCGCCAGCAGCCTAAGGTGGGGGCCGGATACGCAGTATTTT.

This clonotype was seen more than once but under ten times. The genes are TRBV27 and TRBJ1-1; a weak D match, TRBD1 (5 bases). The CDR3 runs to 15 residues. Trimming shortened V by 7 bases and J by 3 bases, and 18 bases separated the two germline ends. CDR1 MNHEY and CDR2 SMNVEV come from the germline V gene (reference sequence). The CDR3 is CASTFSGLGDTEAFF. DNA for the CDR3: TGTGCCAGCACGTTCTCCGGGTTAGGGGACACTGAAGCTTTCTTT.

This chain uses TRBV5-6 with TRBJ2-2; maybe TRBD1 (5 bases). The CDR3 has 16 amino acids. V was pared by 0 bases and J by 3 bases, with 12 bases between. The germline V gene has CDR1 SGHDT and CDR2 YYEEEE. The CDR3 is CASSLEAGWYTGELFF. CDR3 bases: TGTGCCAGCAGCTTGGAGGCAGGGTGGTACACCGGGGAGCTGTTTTTT.

The CDR3 region has the DNA TGCGCCAGCAGCCCGGGACTACGATACAATGAGCAGTTCTTC. This codes for CASSPGLRYNEQFF. This chain uses TRBV5-1 with TRBJ2-1; 7 bases match TRBD2. Trimming removed 4 bases from V and 4 bases from J; junction bases left unmatched: 5. The germline V gene encodes CDR1 SGHRS and CDR2 YFSETQ. CDR3 length: 14 amino acids. The full variable domain, with the rest looked up from reference TRBV5-1 and TRBJ2-1, is KAGVTQTPRYLIKTRGQQVTLSCSPISGHRSVSWYQQTPGQGLQFLFEYFSETQRNKGNFPGRFSGRQFSNSRSEMNVSTLELGDSALYLCASSPGLRYNEQFFGPGTRLTVL.

The V and J genes are TRBV19 and TRBJ2-7; D is perhaps TRBD2 (5 bases). Trimming took 4 bases from V and 4 from J, leaving 11 bases between them. The germline V gene has CDR1 LNHDA and CDR2 SQIVND (reference sequence). CDR3 length: 13 amino acids. CDR3 protein: CASSTLSGYEQYF. The CDR3 coding sequence is TGTGCCAGTAGTACCCTTTCGGGGTACGAGCAGTACTTC.

The chain is built from TRBV7-2 and TRBJ1-6; D not certain. The germline V gene has CDR1 SGHTA and CDR2 FQGNSA. CDR3 length equals 16 residues. Trimming took off 1 base at V and 0 bases at J, with 7 bases between the two ends. CDR3 amino acids: CASSLGFSSYNSPLHF. The CDR3 bases are TGTGCCAGCAGCTTAGGTTTCAGCTCCTATAATTCACCCCTCCACTTT.

This chain links TRBV7-2 with TRBJ2-5; 13 bases line up with TRBD2. CDR1 is SGHTA, CDR2 FQGNSA, per germline. The junction had 3 bases not matched to a gene; V was cut back by 4 bases and J by 4 bases. The CDR3 covers 15 residues. The CDR3 here is CASSSGLAGVETQYF. In DNA, the CDR3 is TGTGCCAGCAGCTCCGGACTAGCGGGGGTAGAGACCCAGTACTTC.

This clonotype was found a few times. The chain has TRBV3-1 and TRBJ2-1; the D is unclear. V gave up 4 bases and J gave up 6 bases, with 19 bases separating them. Germline CDR1 LGHDT, CDR2 YNNKEL (reference sequence). This CDR3 spans 16 amino acids. The CDR3 nucleotides are TGTGCCAGCAGCCCCCTTGGTAGGAAGATTTCCAATGAGCAGTTCTTC. It yields the protein CASSPLGRKISNEQFF.

In its sample, this clonotype was seen many times. The chain recombines TRBV4-3 with TRBJ1-3; D not certain. The germline gives CDR1 LGHNA, CDR2 YSLEER. Trimming took off 5 bases at V and 1 base at J, with 9 bases between the two ends. The CDR3 sequence is 14 residues long. The CDR3, as DNA: TGCGCCAGCAGCTCGGGGTATTCTGGAAACACCATATATTTT. Amino acid sequence: CASSSGYSGNTIYF.

This clonotype was recorded many times. This rearrangement joins TRBV12-3 or TRBV12-4 to TRBJ2-5; 7 bases are a match to TRBD2. The CDR3 sequence is 14 residues long. J was trimmed by 5 bases and V by 5 bases; bases with no gene match: 8. The DNA of the CDR3 is TGTGCCAGCAGTCGGGACTACGGTTTTGAGACCCAGTACTTC. Amino acids: CASSRDYGFETQYF.

V and J are TRBV21-1 and TRBJ1-5. TRBV21-1 is a pseudogene. CDR3 length: 16 residues. CDR3 sequence: CASSKVVVLLNQPQHF. CDR3 coding DNA: TGTGCCAGCAGCAAAGTGGTCGTACTGCTCAATCAGCCCCAGCATTTT.

The chain uses TRBV7-2 and TRBJ2-3; D unresolved. This CDR3 contains 15 residues. V lost 0 bases to trimming and J lost 3 bases, with 10 bases between them. CDR1 is SGHTA, CDR2 FQGNSA, per germline. The CDR3: CASSLASLGTDTQYF. CDR3 bases: TGTGCCAGCAGCTTAGCGAGTTTGGGTACAGATACGCAGTATTTT.

This clonotype came up many times. The chain combines TRBV2 with TRBJ1-2, with 7 nucleotides matching TRBD1. The germline gives CDR1 SNHLY, CDR2 FYNNEI. The CDR3 extends over 14 amino acids. Trimming at V came to 8 bases and at J to 4 bases, leaving 10 bases not matched to a gene. The CDR3 sequence: CASLYLGQSYGYTF. CDR3 in DNA: TGTGCCAGCCTTTATTTGGGACAGAGCTATGGCTACACCTTC.

This clonotype turned up a few times. The rearrangement links TRBV27 to TRBJ1-5; 11 bases are a match to TRBD1. The CDR3 sequence is 14 residues long. The junction had 5 bases not matched to a gene; V was cut back by 6 bases and J by 7 bases. Per the germline V gene, CDR1 is MNHEY and CDR2 is SMNVEV (reference sequence). CDR3 nucleotide sequence: TGTGCCAGCAGGGGACAGGGGGTCGGACAGCCCCAGCATTTT. Its translation: CASRGQGVGQPQHF.

This clonotype came up many times. This chain uses TRBV7-2 with TRBJ1-1, with D perhaps matching TRBD1 (5 bases). Trimming left V 3 bases short and J 0 bases short, with 8 bases between. This CDR3 spans 14 amino acids. In germline, CDR1 is SGHTA, CDR2 FQGNSA. CDR3 sequence reads: CASSFTGMNTEAFF. The CDR3 DNA follows: TGTGCCAGCAGCTTTACAGGTATGAACACTGAAGCTTTCTTT.

In its sample, this clonotype was seen a few times. This chain connects TRBV28 to TRBJ1-1; 8 nucleotides agree with TRBD1. Germline trimming cut 6 bases from V and 1 base from J; bases unmatched to any gene: 7. Germline V gene data show CDR1 as MDHEN and CDR2 as SYDVKM. The CDR3 has 15 residues. CDR3 region: CASRGTGNTNTEAFF. The CDR3, as DNA: TGTGCCAGCAGGGGGACAGGCAACACGAACACTGAAGCTTTCTTT.

This clonotype was counted between two and nine times. V is TRBV20-1 and J is TRBJ2-7; D is possibly TRBD2 (6 bases). Germline values: CDR1 DFQATT, CDR2 SNEGSKA (reference sequence). Trimming shortened V by 4 bases and J by 5 bases, and 24 bases separated the two germline ends. The CDR3 totals 16 residues. In DNA, the CDR3 is TGCAGTGCTAACTCTCCGGGACTCAGGATCGCTGACGAGCAGTACTTC. This codes for CSANSPGLRIADEQYF.

The V and J genes are TRBV2 and TRBJ1-6; D possibly corresponds to TRBD1 (5 bases). The V and J ends lost 4 bases and 7 bases respectively, with 14 bases between them. The CDR3 is 15 amino acids. Germline V gene lookup returns CDR1 SNHLY and CDR2 FYNNEI. CDR3 DNA sequence: TGTGCCAGCAGTGTGCAGGGTTCGGAGAATTCACCCCTCCACTTT. Protein sequence: CASSVQGSENSPLHF. Filled out from reference TRBV2 and TRBJ1-6, the complete variable domain reads EPEVTQTPSHQVTQMGQEVILRCVPISNHLYFYWYRQILGQKVEFLVSFYNNEISEKSEIFDDQFSVERPDGSNFTLKIRSTKLEDSAMYFCASSVQGSENSPLHFGNGTRLTVT.

This sequence joins TRBV28 and TRBJ1-5; D uncertain. The CDR3 runs 13 residues. Germline V gives CDR1 MDHEN, CDR2 SYDVKM. The V gene lost 6 bases and the J gene lost 4 bases, with 10 bases spanning the gap. The CDR3 coding sequence is TGTGCCAGCAGGGGAAAGAGAAATCAGCCCCAGCATTTT. Its translation: CASRGKRNQPQHF.

This clonotype has a count of ten or more. V usage is TRBV4-3 and J usage is TRBJ1-4; unclear D gene. The germline CDR1 and CDR2 sequences are LGHNA and YSLEER. V was cut by 3 bases and J by 7 bases, with 15 bases left in between. CDR3 length: 15 residues. The CDR3 DNA reads TGCGCCAGCAGCCACTCGGAGTCGGGGAGTGAAAAACTGTTTTTT. The encoded protein is CASSHSESGSEKLFF.

The CDR3 here is CASSFSTSGEETQYF. CDR3 DNA sequence: TGTGCCAGCAGCTTTTCCACTAGCGGGGAAGAGACCCAGTACTTC. The V gene is TRBV11-2, the J gene TRBJ2-5; 10 nucleotides line up with TRBD2. This CDR3 comprises 15 residues. V gave up 3 bases and J gave up 3 bases; unmatched junction bases: 4. The V gene's germline CDR1 is SGHAT and CDR2 FQNNGV.

Many counts were recorded for this clonotype. This chain joins TRBV3-2 and TRBJ2-5; TRBD2 is the table's D call and was not checked against the DNA. TRBV3-2 is a documented pseudogene. The CDR3 has 13 amino acids. CDR3 DNA: TGTGCCAGCAGCCGCGTAGTCGCGGAGACCCAGTACTTC. Its translation: CASSRVVAETQYF.

This clonotype was seen more than once but under ten times. The CDR3 sequence: CASSLRGGPLHF. As DNA, the CDR3 is TGTGCCAGCAGCCTCAGGGGCGGCCCCCTCCACTTT. This chain uses TRBV7-3 with TRBJ1-6; a possible D gene is TRBD1 (6 bases). Germline V gene data show CDR1 as SGHTA and CDR2 as FQGTGA. Trimming took 5 bases from V and 13 from J, leaving 12 bases between them. The CDR3 is made up of 12 amino acids.

V is TRBV7-9 and J is TRBJ1-1; D is ambiguous. This CDR3 region has 12 residues. V was trimmed by 4 bases and J by 6 bases, leaving 9 bases between them. CDR1 is SEHNR and CDR2 is FQNEAQ in the germline V gene (reference sequence). The CDR3 region is CASSSGSSEAFF. The CDR3 DNA reads TGTGCCAGCAGCTCCGGTTCTTCTGAAGCTTTCTTT.

This rearrangement joins TRBV10-3 to TRBJ1-1; D gene unclear. V lost 5 bases, J lost 0 bases, and 7 bases lay in between. This CDR3 contains 13 residues. CDR1 is ENHRY, CDR2 SYGVKD, per germline. The CDR3 spells CAISSPLNTEAFF. CDR3 DNA sequence: TGTGCCATCAGTAGCCCCCTGAACACTGAAGCTTTCTTT.

Only a few counts were recorded for this clonotype. The V gene is TRBV20-1, the J gene TRBJ2-2, with 10 bases aligning to TRBD1. Germline CDR1 DFQATT, CDR2 SNEGSKA (reference sequence). With 7 bases clipped from V and 5 bases from J, the junction kept 4 bases outside the gene matches. This CDR3 has 13 amino acids. The CDR3 region has the DNA TGCAGTGTCATGGGACAGGGGACCGGGGAGCTGTTTTTT. Its translation: CSVMGQGTGELFF.

This clonotype was observed a few times. This chain connects TRBV20-1 to TRBJ1-5; D gene uncertain. CDR1 is DFQATT and CDR2 is SNEGSKA in the germline V gene (reference sequence). The CDR3 spans 15 residues. V was shortened by 3 bases and J by 2 bases, with 14 bases between the two germline ends. The CDR3 region has the DNA TGCAGTGCTAGTCGCCCTGGGAGTGGCAATCAGCCCCAGCATTTT. It encodes CSASRPGSGNQPQHF.

This clonotype has only a few counts. The rearrangement uses TRBV18 and TRBJ1-3; D gene uncertain. The V gene lost 2 bases and the J gene lost 4 bases, with 9 bases spanning the gap. This CDR3 region has 14 residues. The germline V gene has CDR1 KGHSH and CDR2 LQKENI. In DNA, the CDR3 is TGTGCCAGCTCACCAGGGTCCGTCGGAAACACCATATATTTT. It is translated as CASSPGSVGNTIYF.

Many counts were recorded for this clonotype. The rearrangement joins TRBV6-2 or TRBV6-3 to TRBJ2-2; no definite D call. CDR3 length equals 14 residues. Between the trimmed V and J ends, which lost 6 bases and 1 base, there was a span of 9 bases. Per germline, CDR1 MNHEY and CDR2 SVGEGT. In nucleotides, the CDR3 is TGTGCCAGCAGAGACCCCGGGAACACCGGGGAGCTGTTTTTT. The encoded protein is CASRDPGNTGELFF.

The rearrangement links TRBV5-1 to TRBJ1-6, with 8 bases fitting TRBD1. Trimming at V came to 4 bases and at J to 5 bases, leaving 2 bases not matched to a gene. The CDR3 runs 14 residues. Germline V gene data show CDR1 as SGHRS and CDR2 as YFSETQ. The CDR3 bases are TGCGCCAGCAGCGTGGGACAGGATAATTCACCCCTCCACTTT. Its translation is CASSVGQDNSPLHF.